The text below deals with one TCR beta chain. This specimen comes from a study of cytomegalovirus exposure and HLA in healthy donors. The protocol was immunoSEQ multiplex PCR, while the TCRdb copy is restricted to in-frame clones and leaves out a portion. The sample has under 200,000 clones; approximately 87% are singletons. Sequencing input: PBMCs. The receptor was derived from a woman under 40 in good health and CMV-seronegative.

CDR3 loop: CASSPGRSLYEQYF. For the CDR3, the DNA is TGTGCCAGCAGCCCGGGACGGAGCCTATACGAGCAGTACTTC. The chain has TRBV5-4 and TRBJ2-7; the D call may be TRBD1 or TRBD2 (5 bases each). The CDR3 covers 14 residues. Germline values: CDR1 SGHNT, CDR2 YYREEE (reference sequence). With 4 bases removed from V and 4 bases from J, the gap between germline ends came to 15 bases.